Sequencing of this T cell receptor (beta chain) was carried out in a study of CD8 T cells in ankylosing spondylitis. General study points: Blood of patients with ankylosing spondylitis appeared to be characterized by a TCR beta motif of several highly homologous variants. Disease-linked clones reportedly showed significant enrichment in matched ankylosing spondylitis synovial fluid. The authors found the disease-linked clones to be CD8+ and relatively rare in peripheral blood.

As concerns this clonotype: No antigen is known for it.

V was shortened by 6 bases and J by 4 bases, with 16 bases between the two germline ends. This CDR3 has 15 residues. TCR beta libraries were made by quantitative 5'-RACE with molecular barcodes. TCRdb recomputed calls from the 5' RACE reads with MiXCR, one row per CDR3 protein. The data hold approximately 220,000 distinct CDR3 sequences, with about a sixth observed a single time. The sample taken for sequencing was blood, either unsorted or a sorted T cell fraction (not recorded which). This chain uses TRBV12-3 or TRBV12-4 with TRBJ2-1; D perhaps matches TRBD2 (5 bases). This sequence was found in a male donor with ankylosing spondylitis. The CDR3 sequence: CASRQSGSPYNEQFF. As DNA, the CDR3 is TGTGCCAGCAGGCAAAGCGGATCACCTTACAATGAGCAGTTCTTC.